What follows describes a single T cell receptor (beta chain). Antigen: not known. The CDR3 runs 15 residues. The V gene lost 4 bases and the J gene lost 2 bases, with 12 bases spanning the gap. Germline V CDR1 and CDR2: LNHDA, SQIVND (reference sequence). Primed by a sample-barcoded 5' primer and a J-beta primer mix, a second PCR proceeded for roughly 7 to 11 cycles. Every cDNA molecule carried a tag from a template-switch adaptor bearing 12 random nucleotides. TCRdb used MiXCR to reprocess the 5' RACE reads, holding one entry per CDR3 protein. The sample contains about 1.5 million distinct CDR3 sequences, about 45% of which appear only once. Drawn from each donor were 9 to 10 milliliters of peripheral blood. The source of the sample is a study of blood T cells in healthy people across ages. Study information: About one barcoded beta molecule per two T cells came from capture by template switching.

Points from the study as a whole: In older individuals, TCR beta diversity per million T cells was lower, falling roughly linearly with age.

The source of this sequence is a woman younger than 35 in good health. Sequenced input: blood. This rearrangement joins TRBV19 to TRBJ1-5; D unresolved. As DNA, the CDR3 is TGTGCCAGTAGTAAGACGGGCCGAGGCAATCAGCCCCAGCATTTT. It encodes CASSKTGRGNQPQHF.